This TCR beta chain emerged from a study of OX40 agonist ivuxolimab in advanced cancers. Looking at the study overall: One hepatocellular carcinoma and a couple of cutaneous melanoma patients partially responded. Study results and limitations: Compared with CD4+, CD8+ T cells on average had more expanded clones.

As to this clone: The antigen is unknown.

This table comes from immunoSEQ multiplex PCR, and its TCRdb copy is limited to in-frame clones, with some not included. The sample has approximately 14,000 clones, roughly 87% seen once; the top ten hold 67%. The germline CDR1 and CDR2 sequences are GTSNPN and SVGIG (reference sequence). The CDR3 extends over 14 amino acids. Trimming at V came to 2 bases and at J to 7 bases, leaving 11 bases not matched to a gene. The receptor was derived from an adult with an advanced solid tumor such as melanoma, head and neck, liver or kidney cancer. Sequenced here: CD4+ or CD8+ T cells sorted from blood, sampled in a trial of the OX40 agonist ivuxolimab. This sequence joins TRBV30 and TRBJ2-7; the match to TRBD2 covers 7 bases. CDR3 DNA: TGTGCCTGGAGTTTCGGGGTCGGGGGGTATGAGCAGTACTTC. Amino acid sequence: CAWSFGVGGYEQYF.